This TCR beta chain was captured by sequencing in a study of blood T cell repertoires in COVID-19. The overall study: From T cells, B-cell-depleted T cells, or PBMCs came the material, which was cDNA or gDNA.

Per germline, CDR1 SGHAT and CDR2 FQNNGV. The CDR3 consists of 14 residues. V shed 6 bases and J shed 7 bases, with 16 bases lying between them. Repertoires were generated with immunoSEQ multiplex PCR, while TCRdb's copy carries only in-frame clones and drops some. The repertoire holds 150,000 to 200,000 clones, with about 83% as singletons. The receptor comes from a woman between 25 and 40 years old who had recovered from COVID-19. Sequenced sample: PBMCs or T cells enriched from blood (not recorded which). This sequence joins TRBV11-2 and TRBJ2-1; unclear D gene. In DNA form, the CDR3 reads TGTGCCAGCAGTTTTTCACCCGTGAGGAATGAGCAGTTCTTC. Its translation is CASSFSPVRNEQFF.